These 10 T cell receptor beta chains originate from one sample sequenced in a study of T cell responses to AZD1222 COVID-19 vaccine. Here immunoSEQ multiplex PCR was the method, and the copy in TCRdb shows in-frame clones only, minus some. The top ten clones hold around 10% of a sample with 140,000 or so clones, around 92% of them seen once. The source was peripheral blood, collected after recovery from COVID-19. The receptors derive from an adult who had recovered from COVID-19.

This chain connects TRBV28 to TRBJ1-3; D uncertain. V dropped 3 bases and J dropped 0 bases, with 15 bases sitting between them. Germline CDR1 and CDR2: MDHEN and SYDVKM. CDR3 length: 17 residues. The CDR3 DNA follows: TGTGCCAGCAGTTTGCGGTTAGGCAGCCGCTCTGGAAACACCATATATTTT. Its translation is CASSLRLGSRSGNTIYF. Supplemented by reference TRBV28 and TRBJ1-3, the full variable domain reads DVKVTQSSRYLVKRTGEKVFLECVQDMDHENMFWYRQDPGLGLRLIYFSYDVKMKEKGDIPEGYSVSREKKERFSLILESASTNQTSMYLCASSLRLGSRSGNTIYFGEGSWLTVV.

The chain recombines TRBV29-1 with TRBJ2-1, with 7 bases matching TRBD2. The germline CDR1 and CDR2 sequences are SQVTM and ANQGSEA. This CDR3 is built from 12 residues. Trimming cost V 7 bases and J 8 bases; bases outside gene matches: 8. CDR3 amino acids: CSATSSGDEQFF. As DNA, the CDR3 is TGCAGCGCCACCTCTAGCGGAGATGAGCAGTTCTTC.

This chain's CDR3 is CASSLFGNQPQHF. The DNA of the CDR3 is TGTGCCAGCAGCTTATTCGGAAATCAGCCCCAGCATTTT. V gene TRBV7-2 combines with J gene TRBJ1-5; D not certain. The V and J ends lost 2 bases and 4 bases respectively, with 6 bases between them. Germline CDR1 reads SGHTA; CDR2 reads FQGNSA. The CDR3 has 13 amino acids.

The genes are TRBV5-1 and TRBJ1-1; possibly TRBD1 for D (5 bases). Germline CDR1 and CDR2: SGHRS and YFSETQ. This CDR3 comprises 15 residues. Trimming pared 4 bases from V and 2 bases from J, leaving 15 bases between. The CDR3 reads CASSGGRTLNTEAFF. Here the CDR3 DNA reads TGCGCCAGCAGCGGAGGACGGACACTCAACACTGAAGCTTTCTTT. The variable domain in full, with the rest retrieved from reference TRBV5-1 and TRBJ1-1, is KAGVTQTPRYLIKTRGQQVTLSCSPISGHRSVSWYQQTPGQGLQFLFEYFSETQRNKGNFPGRFSGRQFSNSRSEMNVSTLELGDSALYLCASSGGRTLNTEAFFGQGTRLTVV.

This clone was recorded a few times. This rearrangement joins TRBV11-2 to TRBJ2-2, with a possible D match to TRBD1 (5 bases). V was clipped by 5 bases and J by 7 bases, with 11 bases between them. There are 13 residues in the CDR3. Germline CDR1 SGHAT, CDR2 FQNNGV. The CDR3: CASSLRVVGELFF. CDR3 DNA: TGTGCCAGCAGCCTCAGGGTCGTCGGGGAGCTGTTTTTT. The full variable domain, with the rest looked up from reference TRBV11-2 and TRBJ2-2, is EAGVAQSPRYKIIEKRQSVAFWCNPISGHATLYWYQQILGQGPKLLIQFQNNGVVDDSQLPKDRFSAERLKGVDSTLKIQPAKLEDSAVYLCASSLRVVGELFFGEGSRLTVL.

V usage is TRBV27 and J usage is TRBJ1-1; D unresolved. Trimming removed 5 bases at V and 0 bases at J, with 7 bases between. The CDR3 covers 13 residues. Germline CDR1 reads MNHEY; CDR2 reads SMNVEV (reference sequence). CDR3 amino acids: CASSIQLNTEAFF. CDR3 DNA: TGTGCCAGCAGTATTCAACTGAACACTGAAGCTTTCTTT.

On this clone: This CDR3 is also generated by other DNA sequences in the sample. The chain joins TRBV19 to TRBJ2-2, with a weak D call TRBD2 (7 bases). With 3 bases removed from V and 3 bases from J, the gap between germline ends came to 8 bases. Germline values: CDR1 LNHDA, CDR2 SQIVND (reference sequence). This CDR3 contains 14 residues. CDR3 nucleotides: TGTGCCAGTAGTATGGGGGGGCACACCGGGGAGCTGTTTTTT. Residues: CASSMGGHTGELFF.

This clone occurred many times. This chain uses TRBV11-2 with TRBJ1-1; D unclear. Germline values: CDR1 SGHAT, CDR2 FQNNGV. The V end was cut by 7 bases, the J end by 8 bases, with 17 bases between. CDR3 size: 13 residues. The CDR3 region has the DNA TGTGCCAGCAACCAACTCGGGAGGGAGGAAGCTTTCTTT. Translating gives CASNQLGREEAFF.

The V gene is TRBV9, the J gene TRBJ1-1; TRBD1 might be the D (5 bases). The V end lost 0 bases, the J end lost 3 bases, and 15 bases lay between the germline ends. This CDR3 is built from 16 residues. Germline V lookup: CDR1 SGDLS, CDR2 YYNGEE. Written as DNA, the CDR3 is TGTGCCAGCAGCGTAGGCGGTGTGAGGGGAGACACTGAAGCTTTCTTT. As protein: CASSVGGVRGDTEAFF.

J is TRBJ1-2 and V is TRBV28, with 8 bases that match TRBD1. Unmatched junction bases numbered 8, after V lost 5 bases and J lost 3 bases. Germline V gene sequence: CDR1 MDHEN, CDR2 SYDVKM. The CDR3 loop spans 15 amino acids. The chain's CDR3 is CASSDYRGDHYGYTF. The DNA of the CDR3 is TGTGCCAGCAGTGACTACAGGGGGGACCACTATGGCTACACCTTC.